The T cell receptor (beta chain) under discussion was sequenced for a study of blood T cell repertoires in COVID-19. The repertoire was sequenced with immunoSEQ multiplex PCR; TCRdb's copy has only in-frame clones and lacks some. The sample contains nearly 90,000 clones, about 87% of which appear only once. CDR1 is SGHAT, CDR2 FQNNGV, per germline. V was pared by 6 bases and J by 4 bases, with 15 bases between. The CDR3 runs to 14 residues. Sequencing was done on a sample of peripheral blood. The receptor comes from a man aged 55 to 69 with acute or convalescent COVID-19. The chain has TRBV11-2 and TRBJ1-1, with D tentatively TRBD1 (6 bases). CDR3 nucleotides: TGTGCCAGCAGTCCAATAGGGGGTCCCACTGAAGCTTTCTTT. It is translated as CASSPIGGPTEAFF.